One and the same sample provided the 28 T cell receptor beta chains below, sequenced in a study of vaccination effects on CD4 cells after COVID-19. With the ViraFEST assay, the study expanded antigen-specific CD4+ T cells using viral peptide pools, then sequenced them. The culture ran for approximately 9 days before CD4+ T cells were isolated. Participants received two doses of either the BNT162b2 or mRNA-1273 vaccine. The antigens for these receptors are not known. Libraries were prepared by immunoSEQ multiplex PCR; TCRdb keeps only in-frame clonotypes and omits some of them. The sample lists roughly 59,000 clones, approximately 78% occurring once. This material consisted of CD4+ T cells from PBMCs cultured with HCoV-OC43 spike peptides, taken after COVID-19 vaccination. Subset given: HCoV-OC43 spike overlapping peptide pool stimulation. These receptor sequences come from a human donor who received a COVID-19 vaccine.

The V and J genes are TRBV6-2 or TRBV6-3 and TRBJ2-2, with TRBD2 as a possible D gene (6 bases). The CDR3 is 15 residues long. Germline loops: CDR1 MNHEY, CDR2 SVGEGT. V was shortened by 0 bases and J by 1 base, with 6 bases between the two germline ends. CDR3 DNA sequence: TGTGCCAGCAGTTACTCGGGACTGAACACCGGGGAGCTGTTTTTT. It codes for CASSYSGLNTGELFF.

This clone was seen a few times. The same CDR3 also results from other DNA sequences found in this sample. The chain combines TRBV14 with TRBJ1-2; no definite D call. Between the trimmed V and J ends, which lost 2 bases and 2 bases, there was a span of 6 bases. CDR3 length: 13 amino acids. The germline V gene has CDR1 SGHDN and CDR2 FVKESK. For the CDR3, the DNA is TGTGCCAGCAGCCAATCAAGGAACTATGGCTACACCTTC. Translated, it gives CASSQSRNYGYTF.

This chain links TRBV11-2 with TRBJ2-4; D call uncertain. The length of the CDR3 is 13 residues. The germline CDR1 and CDR2 sequences are SGHAT and FQNNGV. Trimming took off 1 base at V and 5 bases at J, with 6 bases between the two ends. CDR3 loop: CASSLVPENIQYF. The CDR3 DNA reads TGTGCCAGCAGCTTAGTCCCAGAAAACATTCAGTACTTC. Full variable domain (remainder filled in from reference TRBV11-2 and TRBJ2-4): EAGVAQSPRYKIIEKRQSVAFWCNPISGHATLYWYQQILGQGPKLLIQFQNNGVVDDSQLPKDRFSAERLKGVDSTLKIQPAKLEDSAVYLCASSLVPENIQYFGAGTRLSVL.

The chain uses TRBV6-5 and TRBJ1-2; no clear D gene. V was cut by 7 bases and J by 2 bases, with 5 bases left in between. This CDR3 has 11 residues. Germline V gives CDR1 MNHEY, CDR2 SVGAGI. CDR3 region: CASNTNYGYTF. As DNA, the CDR3 is TGTGCCAGCAACACCAACTATGGCTACACCTTC.

This clone was detected a few times. V usage is TRBV7-3 and J usage is TRBJ2-3; D unresolved. V was clipped by 2 bases and J by 3 bases, with 6 bases between them. Germline loops: CDR1 SGHTA, CDR2 FQGTGA. The CDR3 contains 13 residues. The CDR3 region is CASSLRPTDTQYF. The CDR3 region has the DNA TGTGCCAGCAGCTTACGCCCTACAGATACGCAGTATTTT.

The V call is TRBV11-2, the J call TRBJ1-3; no clear D gene. With 0 bases removed from V and 5 bases from J, the gap between germline ends came to 5 bases. The CDR3 length is 13 residues. From germline, CDR1 is SGHAT and CDR2 FQNNGV. CDR3 DNA sequence: TGTGCCAGCAGCTTAGAACGGAGAAACACCATATATTTT. This sequence encodes CASSLERRNTIYF.

This chain uses TRBV15 with TRBJ2-1; a weak D match, TRBD1 (5 bases). This CDR3 contains 15 residues. V lost 0 bases and J lost 4, with 10 bases in between. The V gene's germline CDR1 is LNHNV and CDR2 YYDKDF (reference sequence). The CDR3 sequence is CATSRDWGGYNEQFF. Here the CDR3 DNA reads TGTGCCACCAGCAGAGATTGGGGCGGATACAATGAGCAGTTCTTC.

The CDR3 spells CASSHAEGWSNYGYTF. The CDR3 coding sequence is TGTGCCAGCAGCCACGCCGAGGGGTGGTCCAACTATGGCTACACCTTC. V usage is TRBV3-1 (or the pseudogene TRBV3-2) and J usage is TRBJ1-2, with TRBD1 as a possible D gene (5 bases). V was trimmed by 3 bases and J by 2 bases, leaving 16 bases between them. The CDR3 extends over 16 amino acids. Germline-derived CDR1 and CDR2 are LGHDT and YNNKEL (reference sequence).

The gene calls are TRBV5-6 and TRBJ2-1; 8 bases are a match to TRBD1. Germline CDR1 SGHDT, CDR2 YYEEEE. With V trimmed by 4 bases and J by 1 base, 7 bases remained unmatched. CDR3 length equals 16 residues. CDR3 sequence (DNA): TGTGCCAGCAGCATGACAGGGGCCGGGTCCTACAATGAGCAGTTCTTC. Residues: CASSMTGAGSYNEQFF.

The V gene is TRBV5-1, the J gene TRBJ1-2; D perhaps matches TRBD1 (5 bases). The germline gives CDR1 SGHRS, CDR2 YFSETQ. The V end lost 1 base, the J end lost 6 bases, and 13 bases lay between the germline ends. The CDR3 loop spans 14 amino acids. The CDR3 DNA reads as TGCGCCAGCAGCTTGAACGCAGGGACGGATGGCTACACCTTC. It translates to CASSLNAGTDGYTF.

The chain recombines TRBV5-8 with TRBJ2-3, with D uncertain. The germline V and J ends were trimmed by 4 bases and 2 bases, with 23 bases remaining between them. CDR1 and CDR2 (germline): SGHTS, YDEGEE. The CDR3 is made up of 18 amino acids. The CDR3 DNA is TGTGCCAGCAGCCCCCTATATAAAGTGTCGACGGTCACAGATACGCAGTATTTT. It codes for CASSPLYKVSTVTDTQYF.

There are a few counts of this clone. This rearrangement joins TRBV2 to TRBJ1-5; no firm D call. Germline-derived CDR1 and CDR2 are SNHLY and FYNNEI. The V end was cut by 8 bases, the J end by 4 bases, with 12 bases between. The CDR3 is 13 residues long. The CDR3 protein is CASLSYRNQPQHF. The CDR3 nucleotides read TGTGCCAGCCTCTCATACCGAAATCAGCCCCAGCATTTT.

The chain has TRBV7-3 and TRBJ2-2, with 8 bases aligning to TRBD1. CDR3 size: 17 residues. Germline lookup yields CDR1 SGHTA and CDR2 FQGTGA. V lost 3 bases and J lost 4; bases outside the gene matches: 10. The CDR3 sequence: CASSFSVDRGGTGELFF. The CDR3 DNA sequence: TGTGCCAGCAGCTTTTCCGTCGACAGGGGTGGCACCGGGGAGCTGTTTTTT.

This clone was observed a few times. The chain uses TRBV4-1 and TRBJ2-5; unclear D gene. V shed 1 base and J shed 5 bases, with 8 bases lying between them. Germline CDR1 reads MGHRA; CDR2 reads YSYEKL. The CDR3 covers 13 residues. The CDR3 sequence is CASSQASGETQYF. The CDR3 region has the DNA TGCGCCAGCAGCCAAGCCTCCGGGGAGACCCAGTACTTC.

There are a few counts of this clone. The V call is TRBV2, the J call TRBJ1-5; D uncertain. Trimming took 7 bases from V and 4 from J, leaving 14 bases between them. The CDR3 has 14 amino acids. The germline gives CDR1 SNHLY, CDR2 FYNNEI. DNA for the CDR3: TGTGCCAGCACGACCAACTCCTGGAATCAGCCCCAGCATTTT. Its translation: CASTTNSWNQPQHF.

This rearrangement joins TRBV12-5 to TRBJ2-5; a possible D gene is TRBD1 (6 bases). Trimming left V 3 bases short and J 3 bases short, with 23 bases between. The germline V gene encodes CDR1 LGHNT and CDR2 FRNRAP. This CDR3 is 18 amino acids long. The CDR3 is CASGLIKNGQNQEETQYF. The CDR3 DNA is TGTGCTAGTGGTTTAATAAAAAACGGACAGAACCAAGAAGAGACCCAGTACTTC. The variable domain in full, with the rest retrieved from reference TRBV12-5 and TRBJ2-5, is DARVTQTPRHKVTEMGQEVTMRCQPILGHNTVFWYRQTMMQGLELLAYFRNRAPLDDSGMPKDRFSAEMPDATLATLKIQPSEPRDSAVYFCASGLIKNGQNQEETQYFGPGTRLLVL.

The genes are TRBV6-1 and TRBJ1-5; D perhaps matches TRBD1 (5 bases). V lost 2 bases, J lost 7 bases, and 15 bases lay in between. The CDR3 consists of 15 residues. Germline-derived CDR1 and CDR2 are MNHNS and SASEGT. CDR3 region: CASSELGRDAQPQHF. The CDR3 coding sequence is TGTGCCAGCAGTGAATTGGGCAGGGACGCCCAGCCCCAGCATTTT.

V is TRBV3-1 (or the pseudogene TRBV3-2) and J is TRBJ2-7; a possible D gene is TRBD2 (5 bases). The length of the CDR3 is 13 residues. V lost 0 bases and J 7 bases, leaving 10 bases between the germline ends. CDR1 is LGHDT and CDR2 is YNNKEL in the germline V gene (reference sequence). Here the CDR3 DNA reads TGTGCCAGCAGCCAAGAGGGTAGAGGGGAGCAGTACGTC. It encodes CASSQEGRGEQYV.

The V and J genes are TRBV6-2 or TRBV6-3 and TRBJ2-1, with 13 bases that match TRBD2. J gave up 5 bases and V 5 bases, and 9 bases lay outside the gene matches. Germline CDR1 and CDR2: MNHEY and SVGEGT. The CDR3 consists of 17 residues. The DNA for the CDR3 is TGTGCCAGCAGTAGACTAGCGGGGGGCCCTCCCGACAATGAGCAGTTCTTC. This sequence encodes CASSRLAGGPPDNEQFF.

The chain uses TRBV11-2 and TRBJ2-5; weak D call: TRBD2 (6 bases). The V gene lost 4 bases and the J gene lost 4 bases, with 16 bases spanning the gap. Germline-derived CDR1 and CDR2 are SGHAT and FQNNGV. The CDR3 length is 15 residues. CDR3 sequence: CASSYTSGRSETQYF. CDR3 DNA sequence: TGTGCCAGCAGCTATACATCGGGGAGGTCAGAGACCCAGTACTTC. The complete variable domain, with remaining parts taken from reference TRBV11-2 and TRBJ2-5, reads EAGVAQSPRYKIIEKRQSVAFWCNPISGHATLYWYQQILGQGPKLLIQFQNNGVVDDSQLPKDRFSAERLKGVDSTLKIQPAKLEDSAVYLCASSYTSGRSETQYFGPGTRLLVL.

This clone was seen only a few times. DNA of the CDR3: TGTGCCAGTACCATAGGGACAGGGGATGGCTACACCTTC. Protein: CASTIGTGDGYTF. V is TRBV19 and J is TRBJ1-2; 10 bases fit TRBD1. The CDR3 sequence is 13 residues long. CDR1 LNHDA and CDR2 SQIVND come from the germline V gene (reference sequence). Germline trimming cut 7 bases from V and 6 bases from J; bases unmatched to any gene: 5.

The rearrangement links TRBV24-1 to TRBJ2-5; unclear D gene. Looked up from germline, CDR1 is KGHDR and CDR2 is SFDVKD. Between the trimmed V and J ends, which lost 4 bases and 2 bases, there was a span of 16 bases. The CDR3 consists of 16 residues. The CDR3 loop reads CATSEGRVGSQETQYF. CDR3 DNA sequence: TGTGCCACCAGTGAGGGAAGGGTGGGGTCACAAGAGACCCAGTACTTC.

The chain recombines TRBV12-1 with TRBJ1-6. TRBV12-1 is shown as a pseudogene. The CDR3 spans 12 residues. The CDR3 bases are TGTGCCAGCAGCTTTGGGGTTTCACCCCTCCACTTT. Encoded protein: CASSFGVSPLHF.

The chain joins TRBV28 to TRBJ2-2; D is uncertain. The CDR3 is 12 amino acids. The germline V and J ends were trimmed by 2 bases and 4 bases, with 2 bases remaining between them. Germline CDR1 MDHEN, CDR2 SYDVKM. CDR3: CASSLITGELFF. The CDR3 nucleotides read TGTGCCAGCAGTTTAATCACCGGGGAGCTGTTTTTT.

This chain connects TRBV5-1 to TRBJ2-1, with 7 bases identical to TRBD1. V trimming: 4 bases; J trimming: 10 bases; junction bases outside the gene matches: 17. The CDR3 is 16 amino acids. CDR1 SGHRS and CDR2 YFSETQ come from the germline V gene. CDR3 sequence: CASSPYRGPPDREQFF. The CDR3 DNA reads TGCGCCAGCAGCCCATACAGGGGACCCCCTGATAGGGAGCAGTTCTTC.

The J gene is TRBJ1-5, the V gene TRBV19; 8 positions match TRBD1. Germline CDR1 reads LNHDA; CDR2 reads SQIVND (reference sequence). With V trimmed by 1 base and J by 9 bases, 8 bases remained unmatched. This CDR3 has 15 amino acids. The CDR3 is CASSIVGQGGGPQHF. For the CDR3, the DNA is TGTGCCAGTAGTATAGTAGGACAGGGAGGTGGGCCCCAGCATTTT.

V usage is TRBV9 and J usage is TRBJ2-2; D is unclear. The CDR3 consists of 16 residues. From germline, CDR1 is SGDLS and CDR2 YYNGEE. The V end lost 0 bases, the J end lost 4 bases, and 13 bases lay between the germline ends. The CDR3 DNA reads TGTGCCAGCAGCGTAGTCGGTAGGCCGGCCACCGGGGAGCTGTTTTTT. Encoded protein: CASSVVGRPATGELFF.

This clone was seen a few times. This chain links TRBV3-1 (or the pseudogene TRBV3-2) with TRBJ1-5; no clear D gene. This CDR3 spans 13 amino acids. V lost 2 bases to trimming and J lost 5 bases, with 7 bases between them. The germline CDR1 and CDR2 sequences are LGHDT and YNNKEL (reference sequence). CDR3 sequence reads: CASSQRWDQPQHF. The CDR3 region has the DNA TGTGCCAGCAGCCAAAGGTGGGATCAGCCCCAGCATTTT.